Following are 22 T cell receptor beta chains from one sample sequenced in a study of identical twins. MiXCR, run by TCRdb on the 5' RACE reads, gives a single entry per CDR3 protein. Of roughly 290,000 distinct CDR3 sequences in the sample, about 8% were seen once. These data were also filed under a second study, of yellow fever vaccine responses in identical twins.

Input material: memory (CD45RO+) T cells sorted from blood. These receptor sequences come from a woman in her late teens or twenties in good health.

This clonotype was picked up many times. The chain employs TRBV28 and TRBJ2-1; TRBD1 matches 7 bases. The CDR3 runs to 13 residues. The trim removed 6 bases at V and 9 bases at J, leaving 8 bases unmatched. In germline, CDR1 is MDHEN, CDR2 SYDVKM. CDR3 sequence reads: CASSLTGMGEQFF. The CDR3 DNA follows: TGTGCCAGCAGCCTGACAGGGATGGGTGAGCAGTTCTTC.

This clonotype was counted ten times or more. Here the CDR3 reads CASRTSGSANEQFF. The CDR3, as DNA: TGTGCCAGCAGGACAAGCGGGAGTGCCAATGAGCAGTTCTTC. The rearrangement joins TRBV12-3 or TRBV12-4 to TRBJ2-1, with 8 bases identical to TRBD2. J was trimmed by 6 bases and V by 6 bases; bases with no gene match: 7. CDR3 length: 14 residues.

In nucleotides, the CDR3 is TGCGCCAGCAGTCCTGGGAACTACGAGCAGTACTTC. This translates into CASSPGNYEQYF. The J gene is TRBJ2-7, the V gene TRBV5-1, with D uncertain. The ends were cut back, 5 bases at V and 3 bases at J, with 9 bases in the middle. Germline V gene sequence: CDR1 SGHRS, CDR2 YFSETQ. This CDR3 comprises 12 residues.

There are a few counts of this clonotype. This chain links TRBV2 with TRBJ2-5; 9 nucleotides agree with TRBD2. Per germline, CDR1 SNHLY and CDR2 FYNNEI. The V gene end was trimmed by 2 bases and the J gene end by 2 bases; junction bases not matched to a gene: 6. The CDR3 has 16 amino acids. The CDR3: CASSERASGIQETQYF. Written as DNA, the CDR3 is TGTGCCAGCAGTGAAAGGGCTAGCGGGATACAAGAGACCCAGTACTTC.

The V gene is TRBV20-1, the J gene TRBJ2-5; 11 bases map to TRBD2. After removal of 4 bases from V and 2 bases from J, the junction contained 3 bases not matched to a gene. The CDR3 totals 14 residues. Germline CDR1 DFQATT, CDR2 SNEGSKA (reference sequence). The CDR3 spells CSATRTSGQETQYF. Here the CDR3 DNA reads TGCAGTGCTACCAGGACTAGCGGGCAAGAGACCCAGTACTTC.

This clonotype was counted only a few times. DNA of the CDR3: TGTGCCAGCAGAAACCGTATGGAGACCCAGTACTTC. Its translation is CASRNRMETQYF. The chain employs TRBV6-5 and TRBJ2-5, with D unresolved. The length of the CDR3 is 12 residues. Per the germline V gene, CDR1 is MNHEY and CDR2 is SVGAGI. Deletions cut 6 bases from V and 5 bases from J, with 10 bases between.

On this clonotype itself: The junction does not match germline at one end; this may be a read error. This rearrangement joins TRBV5-1 to TRBJ2-1, with TRBD2 identical over 10 bases. Germline V lookup: CDR1 SGHRS, CDR2 YFSETQ. The CDR3 is made up of 14 amino acids. CDR3 nucleotide sequence: TGCGCCAGCGGGAGCGGGGGGGCCTACGATGAGCAGTTCTTC. Amino acids: CASGSGGAYDEQFF.

This clonotype was seen a handful of times. V usage is TRBV10-1 and J usage is TRBJ2-2, with 10 bases identical to TRBD2. V shed 6 bases and J 6 bases; nucleotides not matched to a gene: 7. The CDR3 extends over 15 amino acids. Germline lookup yields CDR1 WNHNN and CDR2 SYGVQD (reference sequence). The CDR3 nucleotides read TGCGCCAGCAGCCGAAGCGGGAGGGACGCCGGGGAGCTGTTTTTT. As protein: CASSRSGRDAGELFF.

This chain joins TRBV28 and TRBJ1-1; 9 positions match TRBD1. CDR1 and CDR2 (germline): MDHEN, SYDVKM. The CDR3 has 15 residues. The V segment lost 6 bases and the J segment 4 bases; nucleotides outside the gene matches: 9. This CDR3 is CASRQETGGITEAFF. The CDR3, as DNA: TGTGCCAGCAGACAAGAGACAGGGGGAATCACTGAAGCTTTCTTT.

This clonotype has a count of ten or more. The chain has TRBV12-3 or TRBV12-4 and TRBJ2-7; D is possibly TRBD1 or TRBD2 (5 bases each). This CDR3 is built from 15 residues. Deletions cut 2 bases from V and 2 bases from J, with 13 bases between. The CDR3 nucleotides are TGTGCCAGCAGTTTACTCGGGGCAAGGGCCTACGAGCAGTACTTC. It yields the protein CASSLLGARAYEQYF.

V is TRBV7-6 and J is TRBJ2-5; D unresolved. From germline, CDR1 is SGHVS and CDR2 FNYEAQ. The V gene lost 6 bases and the J gene lost 4 bases, with 12 bases spanning the gap. The CDR3 runs to 13 residues. The CDR3 DNA reads TGTGCCAGCAGTGCCGGGCAACGAGAGACCCAGTACTTC. It encodes CASSAGQRETQYF.

The chain carries TRBV6-1 and TRBJ2-7, with TRBD1 identical over 10 bases. The CDR3 covers 13 residues. After removal of 8 bases from V and 5 bases from J, the junction contained 6 bases not matched to a gene. Germline V gene data show CDR1 as MNHNS and CDR2 as SASEGT. The CDR3 DNA follows: TGTGCCAGCCGGGGACAGGGGAAAGACGAGCAGTACTTC. The encoded protein is CASRGQGKDEQYF.

At least ten counts were recorded for this clonotype. The gene calls are TRBV27 and TRBJ1-1, with TRBD1 as a possible D gene (5 bases). In germline, CDR1 is MNHEY, CDR2 SMNVEV (reference sequence). V lost 6 bases to trimming and J lost 1 base, with 15 bases between them. The CDR3 covers 15 residues. The CDR3 DNA sequence: TGTGCCAGCAGAAAAGGGGAGGTTTGGAACACTGAAGCTTTCTTT. This sequence encodes CASRKGEVWNTEAFF.

This clonotype was seen many times. V and J are TRBV5-6 and TRBJ1-5; 10 positions agree with TRBD1. Trimming cost V 3 bases and J 4 bases; bases outside gene matches: 7. The CDR3 is 16 residues long. CDR1 is SGHDT, CDR2 YYEEEE, per germline. The DNA of the CDR3 is TGTGCCAGCAGCTGGGGGGGACAGGGGTCTAATCAGCCCCAGCATTTT. Translating it yields CASSWGGQGSNQPQHF. The variable domain in full, completed from reference TRBV5-6 and TRBJ1-5, reads DAGVTQSPTHLIKTRGQQVTLRCSPKSGHDTVSWYQQALGQGPQFIFQYYEEEERQRGNFPDRFSGHQFPNYSSELNVNALLLGDSALYLCASSWGGQGSNQPQHFGDGTRLSIL.

This clonotype was seen a few times. The chain has TRBV18 and TRBJ2-5, with D perhaps TRBD2 (6 bases). The V and J ends lost 1 base and 1 base respectively, with 10 bases between them. The CDR3 has 15 residues. Germline loops: CDR1 KGHSH, CDR2 LQKENI. Written as DNA, the CDR3 is TGTGCCAGCTCACCACGTACGGGACTCCAAGAGACCCAGTACTTC. Protein sequence: CASSPRTGLQETQYF.

This clonotype was recorded at least ten times. This rearrangement joins TRBV12-3 or TRBV12-4 to TRBJ2-1; TRBD2 matches at 7 bases. CDR3 length equals 15 residues. The junction had 5 bases not matched to a gene; V was cut back by 3 bases and J by 3 bases. CDR3 nucleotides: TGTGCCAGCAGTTTTTCTGGCGGGGGCTACAATGAGCAGTTCTTC. It codes for CASSFSGGGYNEQFF.

This clonotype was counted at least ten times. This chain connects TRBV20-1 to TRBJ1-5, with D maybe TRBD1 (6 bases). The CDR3 is 13 amino acids. CDR1 and CDR2 from the germline V gene are DFQATT and SNEGSKA (reference sequence). Between the trimmed V and J ends, which lost 3 bases and 4 bases, there was a span of 10 bases. DNA for the CDR3: TGCAGTGCTAGCAGAGACAGGAATCAGCCCCAGCATTTT. The encoded protein is CSASRDRNQPQHF.

The table lists this clonotype with many counts. The chain recombines TRBV6-1 with TRBJ2-2; no clear D. Trimming stripped 2 bases from V and 4 bases from J, with 2 bases between. This CDR3 is built from 12 residues. Germline V gives CDR1 MNHNS, CDR2 SASEGT. CDR3 coding DNA: TGTGCCAGCAGTGAAATCACCGGGGAGCTGTTTTTT. This gives the protein CASSEITGELFF.

The chain combines TRBV20-1 with TRBJ2-5; 12 nucleotides align to TRBD2. Germline CDR1 and CDR2: DFQATT and SNEGSKA (reference sequence). The CDR3 covers 16 residues. V was pared by 0 bases and J by 2 bases, with 4 bases of the junction left unmatched. This CDR3 reads CSARDASGGEQETQYF. The CDR3 DNA follows: TGCAGTGCTAGAGATGCTAGCGGGGGGGAGCAAGAGACCCAGTACTTC.

The chain combines TRBV10-3 with TRBJ2-5, with unresolved D. CDR3 size: 14 residues. V dropped 6 bases and J dropped 0 bases, with 11 bases sitting between them. The germline V gene has CDR1 ENHRY and CDR2 SYGVKD. CDR3 coding DNA: TGTGCCATCAGGAGAGGACCCGACCAAGAGACCCAGTACTTC. The encoded protein is CAIRRGPDQETQYF.

The rearrangement joins TRBV6-2 or TRBV6-3 to TRBJ1-1; perhaps TRBD1 as D (6 bases). This CDR3 has 14 amino acids. The V and J ends lost 7 bases and 3 bases respectively, with 15 bases between them. CDR1 MNHEY and CDR2 SVGEGT come from the germline V gene. The CDR3 protein is CASTKGRGYTEAFF. CDR3 DNA sequence: TGTGCCAGCACCAAAGGCAGGGGCTACACTGAAGCTTTCTTT.

V is TRBV11-1 and J is TRBJ2-7; 10 bases align to TRBD2. V dropped 4 bases and J dropped 5; count of bases not matched to a gene: 26. This CDR3 region has 21 residues. CDR1 and CDR2 (germline): SGHAT, FQDESV (reference sequence). DNA of the CDR3: TGTGCCAGCAGCTCTAAGAGCCTCGGACAGAGATCTAGCGGGAGTTCCCACGAGCAGTACTTC. As protein: CASSSKSLGQRSSGSSHEQYF.